Following are 26 T cell receptor beta chains from one sample sequenced in a study of T cell changes during pregnancy in multiple sclerosis. Method: immunoSEQ multiplex PCR; TCRdb's copy keeps in-frame clones and lacks some. The data contain almost 50,000 clones, approximately 90% of them singletons. The sequenced sample was CD8+ T cells from peripheral blood mononuclear cells, obtained after pregnancy. The origin of the receptors is a female donor with multiple sclerosis, enrolled in a pregnancy study.

This rearrangement joins TRBV13 to TRBJ1-1; a weak D match, TRBD1 (6 bases). Germline V gives CDR1 PRHDT, CDR2 FYEKMQ (reference sequence). This CDR3 has 16 residues. Trimming stripped 5 bases from V and 0 bases from J, with 16 bases between. CDR3 in amino acids: CASSVRAGAMNTEAFF. For the CDR3, the DNA is TGTGCCAGCAGCGTTCGAGCGGGGGCCATGAACACTGAAGCTTTCTTT.

The V and J genes are TRBV29-1 and TRBJ1-4, with D possibly matching TRBD1 (5 bases). Germline loops: CDR1 SQVTM, CDR2 ANQGSEA. This CDR3 has 14 residues. Trimming shortened V by 0 bases and J by 5 bases, and 10 bases separated the two germline ends. The CDR3 DNA reads as TGCAGCGTTGAAGATCTGACAGCGAATGAAAAACTGTTTTTT. This translates into CSVEDLTANEKLFF.

V is TRBV28 and J is TRBJ2-1; 10 bases align to TRBD2. J gave up 6 bases and V 6 bases, and 8 bases lay outside the gene matches. Germline CDR1 MDHEN, CDR2 SYDVKM. The CDR3 runs 15 residues. This CDR3 is CASSPLAGMGNEQFF. For the CDR3, the DNA is TGTGCCAGCAGCCCACTAGCGGGGATGGGCAATGAGCAGTTCTTC.

This rearrangement joins TRBV2 to TRBJ2-1, with TRBD2 matching 9 bases. The CDR3 contains 14 residues. Germline CDR1 SNHLY, CDR2 FYNNEI. The ends lost 3 bases at V and 7 bases at J; junction bases unmatched: 4. The CDR3 nucleotides are TGTGCCAGCAGTGAGGGCGGGGGGGATAATGAGCAGTTCTTC. As protein: CASSEGGGDNEQFF.

The chain uses TRBV21-1 and TRBJ2-3; TRBD2 is the table's D call, not checked against the DNA. TRBV21-1 represents a pseudogene. This CDR3 is built from 15 residues. CDR3 in DNA: TGTGCCAGCAGCAAAGAGGGGAGGGGGGGGGATACGCAGTATTTT. Its protein product is CASSKEGRGGDTQYF.

The chain combines TRBV5-5 with TRBJ1-4, with D perhaps TRBD1 (6 bases). CDR1 is SGHKS, CDR2 YYEKEE, per germline (reference sequence). This CDR3 comprises 16 residues. V was cut by 4 bases and J by 8 bases, with 21 bases left in between. CDR3 residues: CASSRIGAGADEKLFF. The CDR3 nucleotides read TGTGCCAGCAGCCGAATTGGGGCGGGGGCCGACGAAAAACTGTTTTTT.

This clone was observed a few times. V is TRBV19 and J is TRBJ1-5; a possible D gene is TRBD1 (6 bases). Per the germline V gene, CDR1 is LNHDA and CDR2 is SQIVND (reference sequence). The CDR3 covers 14 residues. Trimming shortened V by 3 bases and J by 5 bases, and 11 bases separated the two germline ends. CDR3 nucleotide sequence: TGTGCCAGTAGTATTTGGGCAGGGGATCAGCCCCAGCATTTT. Translated, it gives CASSIWAGDQPQHF.

The chain is built from TRBV11-1 and TRBJ1-2; D possibly corresponds to TRBD1 (6 bases). The CDR3 totals 13 residues. The ends were cut back, 5 bases at V and 8 bases at J, with 15 bases in the middle. Germline CDR1 and CDR2: SGHAT and FQDESV (reference sequence). CDR3 DNA sequence: TGTGCCAGCAGCCATACAGGGAACGGGGGCTACACCTTC. It translates to CASSHTGNGGYTF.

J is TRBJ1-6 and V is TRBV2; 9 nucleotides match TRBD1. The CDR3 covers 18 residues. Germline loops: CDR1 SNHLY, CDR2 FYNNEI. V lost 3 bases, J lost 5 bases, and 11 bases stayed unmatched. CDR3 amino acids: CASSDSSGTGSNNSPLHF. CDR3 DNA: TGTGCCAGCAGTGATTCTTCGGGGACAGGGTCCAATAATTCACCCCTCCACTTT.

The chain uses TRBV9 and TRBJ2-5, with TRBD2 matching over 9 bases. The trim removed 4 bases at V and 2 bases at J, leaving 9 bases unmatched. Germline CDR1 reads SGDLS; CDR2 reads YYNGEE. This CDR3 has 16 residues. The CDR3 here is CASSSDGGGVQETQYF. CDR3 nucleotides: TGTGCCAGCAGCTCAGACGGCGGGGGGGTTCAAGAGACCCAGTACTTC. The full variable domain, completed using reference TRBV9 and TRBJ2-5, is DSGVTQTPKHLITATGQRVTLRCSPRSGDLSVYWYQQSLDQGLQFLIQYYNGEERAKGNILERFSAQQFPDLHSELNLSSLELGDSALYFCASSSDGGGVQETQYFGPGTRLLVL.

The chain recombines TRBV18 with TRBJ2-1; perhaps TRBD1 as D (5 bases). Trimming left V 0 bases short and J 3 bases short, with 6 bases between. There are 14 residues in the CDR3. Germline V lookup: CDR1 KGHSH, CDR2 LQKENI. The CDR3 spells CASSPPTVYNEQFF. The CDR3, as DNA: TGTGCCAGCTCACCACCGACAGTCTACAATGAGCAGTTCTTC.

As for this clone: This sample includes further DNA sequences coding for the same CDR3. CDR3 sequence (DNA): TGTGCCAGCAGTACACCCGGGACAGGGTATGGCTACACCTTC. It is translated as CASSTPGTGYGYTF. The rearrangement links TRBV6-1 to TRBJ1-2; TRBD1 matches 9 bases. Germline lookup yields CDR1 MNHNS and CDR2 SASEGT. The CDR3 is 14 residues long. J lost 5 bases, V lost 5 bases, and 6 bases had no gene match.

This clone was observed a single time. The genes are TRBV6-1 and TRBJ1-2; no reliable D call. Germline CDR1 and CDR2: MNHNS and SASEGT. The CDR3 contains 13 residues. The V end lost 3 bases, the J end lost 4 bases, and 9 bases lay between the germline ends. The CDR3 protein is CASSDGGIYGYTF. DNA of the CDR3: TGTGCCAGCAGTGATGGAGGGATCTATGGCTACACCTTC.

J is TRBJ2-4 and V is TRBV11-2, with a weak D call TRBD2 (7 bases). The CDR3 loop spans 14 amino acids. V dropped 4 bases and J dropped 8 bases, with 15 bases sitting between them. Germline lookup yields CDR1 SGHAT and CDR2 FQNNGV. The CDR3 reads CASSSTAGADIQYF. The CDR3 nucleotides are TGTGCCAGCAGCTCGACGGCGGGGGCGGACATTCAGTACTTC.

The rearrangement links TRBV27 to TRBJ2-7; 9 nucleotides match TRBD1. V trimming: 4 bases; J trimming: 3 bases; junction bases outside the gene matches: 4. Germline CDR1 is MNHEY and CDR2 is SMNVEV (reference sequence). The CDR3 is 14 amino acids. The CDR3 is CASSSTGGLYEQYF. The CDR3 nucleotides are TGTGCCAGCAGTTCGACAGGGGGACTCTACGAGCAGTACTTC.

J is TRBJ1-1 and V is TRBV29-1, with 8 bases aligning to TRBD1. Germline trimming cut 5 bases from V and 6 bases from J; bases unmatched to any gene: 8. The CDR3 sequence is 13 residues long. Germline CDR1 reads SQVTM; CDR2 reads ANQGSEA. CDR3 amino acids: CSVPVGQEAEAFF. DNA of the CDR3: TGCAGCGTTCCCGTGGGACAGGAGGCTGAAGCTTTCTTT.

The chain recombines TRBV10-2 with TRBJ1-5; D not certain. V was cut by 8 bases and J by 0 bases, with 14 bases left in between. Germline V lookup: CDR1 WSHSY, CDR2 SAAADI. The CDR3 extends over 15 amino acids. The CDR3 is CASQRVPDSNQPQHF. In DNA, the CDR3 is TGCGCCAGCCAGAGGGTCCCAGATAGCAATCAGCCCCAGCATTTT.

This chain's CDR3 is CASSQDAAGGSYEQYF. The CDR3 DNA reads TGCGCCAGCAGCCAAGACGCGGCGGGGGGCTCCTACGAGCAGTACTTC. The chain uses TRBV4-1 and TRBJ2-7, with 8 bases matching TRBD2. Germline V gene sequence: CDR1 MGHRA, CDR2 YSYEKL. Trimming took 0 bases from V and 0 from J; bases not matched to a gene: 4. The CDR3 is made up of 16 amino acids.

This clone was detected only once. The chain joins TRBV29-1 to TRBJ2-3, with D unclear. Germline assignment: CDR1 SQVTM and CDR2 ANQGSEA. The CDR3 extends over 14 amino acids. V lost 5 bases to trimming and J lost 3 bases, with 15 bases between them. The DNA of the CDR3 is TGCAGCGTTTCCCTCGCTACTGGTACAGATACGCAGTATTTT. Its protein is CSVSLATGTDTQYF.

This rearrangement joins TRBV13 to TRBJ2-1; 9 bases agree with TRBD1. In germline, CDR1 is PRHDT, CDR2 FYEKMQ (reference sequence). V was clipped by 0 bases and J by 7 bases; unmatched bases: 7. The CDR3 sequence is 16 residues long. The CDR3 DNA is TGTGCCAGCAGCTTAGGTCGGGGGACAGGGCCGAATGAGCAGTTCTTC. Residues: CASSLGRGTGPNEQFF.

The rearrangement joins TRBV11-2 to TRBJ1-1; 10 bases align to TRBD1. Trimming cost V 4 bases and J 6 bases; bases outside gene matches: 2. This CDR3 comprises 13 residues. Germline loops: CDR1 SGHAT, CDR2 FQNNGV. CDR3 region: CASSWDRGPEAFF. The CDR3 DNA follows: TGTGCCAGCAGCTGGGACAGGGGCCCTGAAGCTTTCTTT.

This sequence joins TRBV4-1 and TRBJ2-2, with 11 bases identical to TRBD2. The trim removed 2 bases at V and 3 bases at J, leaving 2 bases unmatched. The CDR3 has 16 amino acids. CDR1 and CDR2 (germline): MGHRA, YSYEKL. The DNA of the CDR3 is TGCGCCAGCAGCCAAATAGCGGGGGGGCACACCGGGGAGCTGTTTTTT. It specifies CASSQIAGGHTGELFF.

This chain joins TRBV7-2 and TRBJ2-1, with unresolved D. This CDR3 contains 15 residues. Germline V gene lookup returns CDR1 SGHTA and CDR2 FQGNSA. Trimming took 5 bases from V and 2 from J, leaving 13 bases between them. The CDR3 region is CASSGTAGPYNEQFF. In DNA, the CDR3 is TGTGCCAGCAGCGGTACAGCTGGCCCCTACAATGAGCAGTTCTTC.

This chain links TRBV19 with TRBJ1-4; D unclear. The CDR3 length is 16 residues. Germline values: CDR1 LNHDA, CDR2 SQIVND (reference sequence). Trimming pared 6 bases from V and 0 bases from J, leaving 14 bases between. The CDR3 sequence is CASSNLGVTTNEKLFF. CDR3 nucleotides: TGTGCCAGTAGCAATCTCGGGGTTACAACTAATGAAAAACTGTTTTTT. Full variable domain (outside the CDR3, taken from reference TRBV19 and TRBJ1-4): DGGITQSPKYLFRKEGQNVTLSCEQNLNHDAMYWYRQDPGQGLRLIYYSQIVNDFQKGDIAEGYSVSREKKESFPLTVTSAQKNPTAFYLCASSNLGVTTNEKLFFGSGTQLSVL.

This clone occurred once. V usage is TRBV11-2 and J usage is TRBJ1-1; D unclear. V was trimmed by 1 base and J by 8 bases, leaving 8 bases between them. Per germline, CDR1 SGHAT and CDR2 FQNNGV. The CDR3 is 12 amino acids. CDR3 protein: CASSLVGREAFF. The CDR3 coding sequence is TGTGCCAGCAGCTTAGTGGGGAGAGAAGCTTTCTTT.

The chain links TRBV27 to TRBJ1-6; weak D call: TRBD1 (6 bases). The CDR3 contains 17 residues. CDR1 and CDR2 (germline): MNHEY, SMNVEV (reference sequence). V was clipped by 10 bases and J by 8 bases, with 27 bases between them. The CDR3 nucleotides read TGTGCCACCGTCCGGGACAAGTCCCCCGCGGACGATTCACCCCTCCACTTT. Residues: CATVRDKSPADDSPLHF.